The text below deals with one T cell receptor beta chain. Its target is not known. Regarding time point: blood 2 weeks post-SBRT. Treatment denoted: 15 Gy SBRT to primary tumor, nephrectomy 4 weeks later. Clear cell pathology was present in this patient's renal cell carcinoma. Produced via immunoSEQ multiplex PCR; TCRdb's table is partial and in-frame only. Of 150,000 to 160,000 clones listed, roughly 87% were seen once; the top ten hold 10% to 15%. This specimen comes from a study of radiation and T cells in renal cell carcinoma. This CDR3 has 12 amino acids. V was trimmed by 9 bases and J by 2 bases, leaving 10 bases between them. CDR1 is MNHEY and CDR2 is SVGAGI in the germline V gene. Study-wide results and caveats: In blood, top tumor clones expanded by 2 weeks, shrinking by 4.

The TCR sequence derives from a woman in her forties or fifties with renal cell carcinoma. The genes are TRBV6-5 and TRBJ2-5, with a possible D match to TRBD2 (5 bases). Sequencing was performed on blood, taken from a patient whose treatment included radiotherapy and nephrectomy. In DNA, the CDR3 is TGTGCCAGTGGACGGACTCAAGAGACCCAGTACTTC. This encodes CASGRTQETQYF.